This T cell receptor (beta chain) appears in the sequencing data of a study of blood T cell repertoires in COVID-19. Study-wide context: Italy, Spain and the United States were the sources of the convalescent and acute COVID-19 samples.

The trim removed 4 bases at V and 7 bases at J, leaving 7 bases unmatched. From germline, CDR1 is MNHEY and CDR2 SMNVEV (reference sequence). This CDR3 region has 15 residues. In the authors' workflow: Amplified reference gene primers provided the basis for estimating nucleated cell counts. The table came from immunoSEQ multiplex PCR; TCRdb's copy has only in-frame clones and leaves some out. That table supplies the V and J calls and clone size; D and trimming were determined from the DNA. Here the sample spans roughly 53,000 clones, about nine tenths being singletons. The source is a man in his sixties with acute or convalescent COVID-19. The J gene is TRBJ1-6, the V gene TRBV27; 7 nucleotides align to TRBD1. Input material: peripheral blood. The CDR3 DNA sequence: TGTGCCAGCAGTTCGCCCGACAGGGTAAATTCACCCCTCCACTTT. It specifies CASSSPDRVNSPLHF.